This TCR beta chain was recovered during a study of cytomegalovirus exposure and HLA in healthy donors. The CDR3 covers 17 residues. The V and J ends lost 2 bases and 2 bases, in that order; junction bases with no gene match: 5. Germline V gene lookup returns CDR1 SGHTA and CDR2 FQGNSA. 13 Jbeta primers and 60 Vbeta primers were used for the PCR. Profiling relied on immunoSEQ multiplex PCR, and the TCRdb table lists in-frame clones only, not all of them. The sample shows 200,000 to 250,000 clones, 77% of them seen only once. The TCR comes from a woman aged 55-69 years in good health and CMV-seropositive. Input material: PBMCs. This chain connects TRBV7-2 to TRBJ1-4; 10 nucleotides line up with TRBD1. The CDR3 loop reads CASSLLGTGVTNEKLFF. In DNA, the CDR3 is TGTGCCAGCAGCTTATTAGGGACAGGGGTCACTAATGAAAAACTGTTTTTT.